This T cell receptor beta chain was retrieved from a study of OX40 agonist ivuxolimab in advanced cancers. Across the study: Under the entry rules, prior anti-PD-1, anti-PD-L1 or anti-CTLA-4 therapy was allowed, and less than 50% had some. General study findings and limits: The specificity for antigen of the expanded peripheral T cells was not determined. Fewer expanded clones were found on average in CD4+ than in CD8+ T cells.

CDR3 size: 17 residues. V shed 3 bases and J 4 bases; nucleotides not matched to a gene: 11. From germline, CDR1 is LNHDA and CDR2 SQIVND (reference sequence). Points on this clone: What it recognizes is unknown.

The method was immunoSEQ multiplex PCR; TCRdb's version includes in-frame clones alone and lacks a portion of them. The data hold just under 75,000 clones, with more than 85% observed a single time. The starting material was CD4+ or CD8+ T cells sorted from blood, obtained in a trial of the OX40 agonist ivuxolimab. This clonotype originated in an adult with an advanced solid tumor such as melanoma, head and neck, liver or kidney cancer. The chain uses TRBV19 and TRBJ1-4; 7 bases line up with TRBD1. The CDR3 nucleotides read TGTGCCAGTAGTATGCCGTCAGGGGGAAGGGATAATGAAAAACTGTTTTTT. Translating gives CASSMPSGGRDNEKLFF.